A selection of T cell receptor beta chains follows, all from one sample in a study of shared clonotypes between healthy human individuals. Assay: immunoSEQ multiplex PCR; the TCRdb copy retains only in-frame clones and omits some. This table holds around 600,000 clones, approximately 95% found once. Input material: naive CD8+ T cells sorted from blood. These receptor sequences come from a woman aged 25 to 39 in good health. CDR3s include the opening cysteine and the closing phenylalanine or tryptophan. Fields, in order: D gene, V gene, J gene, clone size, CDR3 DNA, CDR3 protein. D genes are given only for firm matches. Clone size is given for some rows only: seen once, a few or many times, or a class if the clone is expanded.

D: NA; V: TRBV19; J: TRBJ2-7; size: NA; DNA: TGTGCCAGCCGGGACCCACGGGACGAGCAGTACTTC; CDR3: CASRDPRDEQYF
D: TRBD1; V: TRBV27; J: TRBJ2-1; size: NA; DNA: TGTGCCAGCAGTTTATCATCCCCGGGGACAGGGGCATACAATGAGCAGTTCTTC; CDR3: CASSLSSPGTGAYNEQFF
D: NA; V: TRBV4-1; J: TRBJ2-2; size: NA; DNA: TGCGCCAGCAGCCTAAGACACGTACAGGGAGCCGGGGAGCTGTTTTTT; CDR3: CASSLRHVQGAGELFF
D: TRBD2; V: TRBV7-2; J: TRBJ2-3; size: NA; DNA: TGTGCCAGCAGCTTAGCACTAGCGGGAGTTGCAGATACGCAGTATTTT; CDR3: CASSLALAGVADTQYF
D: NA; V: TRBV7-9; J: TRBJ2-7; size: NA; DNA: TGTGCCAGCAGCCAAGGGCCCTCTGGAATCTACGAGCAGTACTTC; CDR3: CASSQGPSGIYEQYF
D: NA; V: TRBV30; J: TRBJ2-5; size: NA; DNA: TGTGCCTGGAGAGGAGAGGGGGATCAAGAGACCCAGTACTTC; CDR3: CAWRGEGDQETQYF
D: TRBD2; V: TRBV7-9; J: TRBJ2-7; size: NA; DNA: TGTGCCAGCAGCAAGGGCGGGAGGGAGCAGTACTTC; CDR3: CASSKGGREQYF
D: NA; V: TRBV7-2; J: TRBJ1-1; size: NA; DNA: TGTGCCAGCCAATCAATGGGGTCGGCTTCTGAAGCTTTCTTT; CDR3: CASQSMGSASEAFF
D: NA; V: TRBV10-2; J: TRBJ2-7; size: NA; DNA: TGCGCCAGCAGTGATACGGGGCCATACTACGAGCAGTACTTC; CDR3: CASSDTGPYYEQYF
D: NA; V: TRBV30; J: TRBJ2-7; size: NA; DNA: TGTGCCTGGAGTGTAGGTTTGGAGCAGTACTTC; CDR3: CAWSVGLEQYF
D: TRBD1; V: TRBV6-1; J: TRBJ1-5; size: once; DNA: TGTGCCAGCAGTGAATCTCGACAGGGTATGCAGCCCCAGCATTTT; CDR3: CASSESRQGMQPQHF
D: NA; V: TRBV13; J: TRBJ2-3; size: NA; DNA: TGTGCCAGCAGCTTAGGAGCGGCCGGGAGCACAGATACGCAGTATTTT; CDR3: CASSLGAAGSTDTQYF
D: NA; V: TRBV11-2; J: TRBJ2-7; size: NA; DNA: TGTGCCAGCAGCTACGGGAGCGGAGGCCCCTACGAGCAGTACTTC; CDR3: CASSYGSGGPYEQYF
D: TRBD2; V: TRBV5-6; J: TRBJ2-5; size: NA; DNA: TGTGCCAGCAGCTTGGGACTAGCGGGAGTAGTTGAGACCCAGTACTTC; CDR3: CASSLGLAGVVETQYF
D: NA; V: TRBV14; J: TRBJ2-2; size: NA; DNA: TGTGCCAGCAGCCAAGATTCGGAGCGGAACACCGGGGAGCTGTTTTTT; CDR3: CASSQDSERNTGELFF
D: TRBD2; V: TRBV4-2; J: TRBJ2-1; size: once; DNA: TGTGCCAGCAGCCAAGTGGCTAGCGGGAGGGGGTCTGAGCAGTTCTTC; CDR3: CASSQVASGRGSEQFF
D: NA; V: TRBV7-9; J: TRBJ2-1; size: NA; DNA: TGTGCCAGCAGCAATATTCTAGTGTCCCCCCACAATGAGCAGTTCTTC; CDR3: CASSNILVSPHNEQFF
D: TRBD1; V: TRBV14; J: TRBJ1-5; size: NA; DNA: TGTGCCAGCAGTGTAGACAGGGGGAGCAATCAGCCCCAGCATTTT; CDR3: CASSVDRGSNQPQHF
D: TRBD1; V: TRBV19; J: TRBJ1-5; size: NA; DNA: TGTGCCAGTAGTCCGACAGGGGCTCGAAATCAGCCCCAGCATTTT; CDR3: CASSPTGARNQPQHF
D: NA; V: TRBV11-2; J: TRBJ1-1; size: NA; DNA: TGTGCCAGCAGCCAGGCGGCGTTGAACACTGAAGCTTTCTTT; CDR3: CASSQAALNTEAFF
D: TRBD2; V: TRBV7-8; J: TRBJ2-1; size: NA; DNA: TGTGCCAGCAGCTTAGGGACTAGCGGGAGTCAGGAGCAGTTCTTC; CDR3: CASSLGTSGSQEQFF
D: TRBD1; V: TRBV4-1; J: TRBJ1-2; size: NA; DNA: TGCGCCAGCAGCCAAGGAGGGACAGCCCTTAACTATGGCTACACCTTC; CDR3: CASSQGGTALNYGYTF